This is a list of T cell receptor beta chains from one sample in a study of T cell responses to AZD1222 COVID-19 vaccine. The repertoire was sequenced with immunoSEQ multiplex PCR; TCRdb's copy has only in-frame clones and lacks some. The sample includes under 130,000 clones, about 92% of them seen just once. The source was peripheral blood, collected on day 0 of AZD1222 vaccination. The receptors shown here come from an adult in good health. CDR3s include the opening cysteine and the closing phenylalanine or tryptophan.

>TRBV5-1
CASSLSQGLGNTIYF
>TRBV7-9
CASSLVGATNEKLFF
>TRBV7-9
CASSGTRDVGKNIQYF
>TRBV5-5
CASSFGAGETQYF
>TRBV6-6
CASRQQGTSNQPQHF
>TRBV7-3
CASRQHHLRQKDNNEQFF
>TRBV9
CASSLGVRVATPIDTDTQYF
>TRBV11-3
CASSPGPGEKLFF
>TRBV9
CASSATGTHYNEQFF
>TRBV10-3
CAISLRDTTDTQYF
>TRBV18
CASSPPPGQGARGELFF
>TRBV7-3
CASSLNLASYNEQFF
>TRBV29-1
CSVAGPGTGAGEQYF
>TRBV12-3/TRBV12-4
CASTLRRDTEAFF
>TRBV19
CASTPRGSTEAFF
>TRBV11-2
CASSLDRFFELGSTGELFF
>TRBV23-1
CASSLKGTGDRRYGYTF
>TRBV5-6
CASSLGQPVAQYF
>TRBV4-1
CASSQLGGGNTEAFF
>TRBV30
CAWSVASGGYEQYF
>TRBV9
CASSTRPGTPTYEQYF
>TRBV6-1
CASSEAWNTEAFF
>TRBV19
CASSSRGYNSPLHF
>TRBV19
CASQEAAGGKSYEQYF
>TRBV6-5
CASTQRGTDTQYF
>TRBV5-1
CASQIGTSGGLNEQFF